This record covers a single T cell receptor (beta chain). The CDR3 covers 13 residues. Germline V gene lookup returns CDR1 SGHAT and CDR2 FQNNGV. The V end was cut by 1 base, the J end by 7 bases, with 7 bases between. The data originate from a study of blood T cell repertoires in COVID-19. Some clones are missing from TCRdb's copy, which holds only in-frame ones; the method was immunoSEQ multiplex PCR. The sample shows under 140,000 clones, more than 75% of them seen only once. The sequence was obtained from a woman in her 50s with acute or convalescent COVID-19. Sequencing used peripheral blood. The chain employs TRBV11-2 and TRBJ1-4; D is unresolved. As DNA, the CDR3 is TGTGCCAGCAGCTTAGGTGCAGGTGAAAAACTGTTTTTT. This translates into CASSLGAGEKLFF.